The rows below give T cell receptor beta chains drawn from one sample of a study of graft-versus-host responses after intestinal transplantation. The antigens for these receptors are not known. Produced via immunoSEQ multiplex PCR; TCRdb's table is partial and in-frame only. The sample holds about 130,000 clones; roughly 91% are singletons and the top ten take roughly 0.19%. Material: unstimulated CD4+ T cells sorted from spleen or lymph node cells, obtained before intestinal transplant. These receptors were collected from a human donor who received an intestinal transplant. CDR3s include the opening cysteine and the closing phenylalanine or tryptophan. D genes are given only for firm matches. The size of a clone is reported for some rows only, either as once, few or many, or as a class for expanded clones.

CDR3 protein: CASSRVEVWQPQHF; CDR3 DNA: TGTGCCAGCAGTCGCGTTGAGGTTTGGCAGCCCCAGCATTTT; D gene: .; J gene: TRBJ1-5; V gene: TRBV28; clone size: .
CDR3 protein: CASSSGVFKETQYF; CDR3 DNA: TGTGCCAGCTCATCGGGGGTGTTCAAAGAGACCCAGTACTTC; D gene: .; J gene: TRBJ2-5; V gene: TRBV18; clone size: once
CDR3 protein: CASSLGFRLGTGSHEQYF; CDR3 DNA: TGTGCCAGCAGCTTAGGGTTTCGTCTCGGGACAGGGTCCCACGAGCAGTACTTC; D gene: TRBD1; J gene: TRBJ2-7; V gene: TRBV13; clone size: .
CDR3 protein: CAWSVSGRGVVAEAFF; CDR3 DNA: TGTGCCTGGAGTGTATCGGGAAGGGGGGTAGTCGCTGAAGCTTTCTTT; D gene: .; J gene: TRBJ1-1; V gene: TRBV30; clone size: .
CDR3 protein: CAWGYAEAFF; CDR3 DNA: TGTGCCTGGGGTTATGCTGAAGCTTTCTTT; D gene: .; J gene: TRBJ1-1; V gene: TRBV30; clone size: .
CDR3 protein: CASSVGTSGSETQYF; CDR3 DNA: TGTGCCAGCAGCGTTGGGACTAGCGGAAGTGAGACCCAGTACTTC; D gene: TRBD2; J gene: TRBJ2-5; V gene: TRBV9; clone size: .
CDR3 protein: CASTSNPGQGAGEQYF; CDR3 DNA: TGTGCCAGCACCTCGAATCCGGGACAGGGGGCAGGGGAGCAGTACTTC; D gene: TRBD1; J gene: TRBJ2-7; V gene: TRBV27; clone size: .
CDR3 protein: CSAEGPGLGVYEQYF; CDR3 DNA: TGCAGCGCCGAAGGTCCGGGACTAGGGGTCTACGAGCAGTACTTC; D gene: TRBD2; J gene: TRBJ2-7; V gene: TRBV29-1; clone size: .
CDR3 protein: CASSQPLVSSRNEQFF; CDR3 DNA: TGCGCCAGCAGCCAACCACTAGTCTCCTCGAGGAATGAGCAGTTCTTC; D gene: .; J gene: TRBJ2-1; V gene: TRBV4-1; clone size: .
CDR3 protein: CASSIGGRNTEAFF; CDR3 DNA: TGTGCCAGTAGTATAGGTGGCAGGAACACTGAAGCTTTCTTT; D gene: .; J gene: TRBJ1-1; V gene: TRBV19; clone size: .
CDR3 protein: CASSPQAVSSGNTIYF; CDR3 DNA: TGTGCCAGCAGTCCCCAGGCAGTTTCCTCTGGAAACACCATATATTTT; D gene: .; J gene: TRBJ1-3; V gene: TRBV28; clone size: .
CDR3 protein: CASSIGQGRNTEAFF; CDR3 DNA: TGTGCCAGTAGTATTGGACAGGGGAGGAACACTGAAGCTTTCTTT; D gene: TRBD1; J gene: TRBJ1-1; V gene: TRBV19; clone size: .
CDR3 protein: CASSPENERDTQYF; CDR3 DNA: TGTGCCAGCAGCCCCGAAAACGAGAGAGATACGCAGTATTTT; D gene: .; J gene: TRBJ2-3; V gene: TRBV9; clone size: .
CDR3 protein: CASSIQGAGNTIYF; CDR3 DNA: TGTGCCAGTAGTATACAGGGGGCTGGAAACACCATATATTTT; D gene: TRBD1; J gene: TRBJ1-3; V gene: TRBV19; clone size: few
CDR3 protein: CASSDYRGLQETQYF; CDR3 DNA: TGTGCCAGCAGTGACTACCGAGGTCTCCAAGAGACCCAGTACTTC; D gene: .; J gene: TRBJ2-5; V gene: TRBV6-1; clone size: .
CDR3 protein: CASSAVREGEQYF; CDR3 DNA: TGTGCCAGCAGCGCGGTGCGGGAGGGCGAGCAGTACTTC; D gene: TRBD2; J gene: TRBJ2-7; V gene: TRBV7-2; clone size: .
CDR3 protein: CASSPSGTGYNEQFF; CDR3 DNA: TGTGCCAGCAGCCCTTCCGGGACAGGGTACAATGAGCAGTTCTTC; D gene: TRBD1; J gene: TRBJ2-1; V gene: TRBV28; clone size: .
CDR3 protein: CASRGGTEAFF; CDR3 DNA: TGTGCCAGCCGTGGGGGCACTGAAGCTTTCTTT; D gene: .; J gene: TRBJ1-1; V gene: TRBV5-6; clone size: .
CDR3 protein: CASSLPLSYNEQFF; CDR3 DNA: TGTGCCAGCAGCCTCCCTCTCTCCTACAATGAGCAGTTCTTC; D gene: .; J gene: TRBJ2-1; V gene: TRBV7-9; clone size: .
CDR3 protein: CASSDSKSPLHF; CDR3 DNA: TGTGCCAGCAGTGATTCCAAGTCACCCCTCCACTTT; D gene: .; J gene: TRBJ1-6; V gene: TRBV6-1; clone size: .
CDR3 protein: CASRPEGRYGYTF; CDR3 DNA: TGTGCCAGCAGACCTGAAGGCAGGTATGGCTACACCTTC; D gene: .; J gene: TRBJ1-2; V gene: TRBV27; clone size: .
CDR3 protein: CASSSTSANEQFF; CDR3 DNA: TGCGCCAGCAGCTCAACTAGCGCAAATGAGCAGTTCTTC; D gene: TRBD2; J gene: TRBJ2-1; V gene: TRBV5-1; clone size: .
CDR3 protein: CASIPPGGAYGYTF; CDR3 DNA: TGTGCCAGCATACCCCCAGGGGGCGCCTATGGCTACACCTTC; D gene: TRBD1; J gene: TRBJ1-2; V gene: TRBV28; clone size: .
CDR3 protein: CAWSTGVREQYF; CDR3 DNA: TGTGCCTGGAGTACAGGGGTTCGAGAGCAGTACTTC; D gene: TRBD1; J gene: TRBJ2-7; V gene: TRBV30; clone size: .
CDR3 protein: CASSLGRGRANEQFF; CDR3 DNA: TGTGCCAGCAGCTTAGGTCGCGGGAGGGCCAATGAGCAGTTCTTC; D gene: TRBD2; J gene: TRBJ2-1; V gene: TRBV7-2; clone size: .
CDR3 protein: CASTLWTDYGYTF; CDR3 DNA: TGTGCCAGCACCTTATGGACCGACTATGGCTACACCTTC; D gene: .; J gene: TRBJ1-2; V gene: TRBV6-1; clone size: .
CDR3 protein: CASSESRFDTGANVLTF; CDR3 DNA: TGTGCCAGCAGTGAATCCAGATTTGACACTGGGGCCAACGTCCTGACTTTC; D gene: .; J gene: TRBJ2-6; V gene: TRBV6-1; clone size: few
CDR3 protein: CAWSGRPKEKGQLNSRSSGNTIYF; CDR3 DNA: TGTGCCTGGAGCGGACGACCAAAAGAGAAAGGACAGTTAAACTCAAGGAGCTCCGGAAACACCATATATTTT; D gene: .; J gene: TRBJ1-3; V gene: TRBV30; clone size: .
CDR3 protein: CASSPMGGPYGYTF; CDR3 DNA: TGCGCCAGCAGTCCCATGGGGGGGCCCTATGGCTACACCTTC; D gene: .; J gene: TRBJ1-2; V gene: TRBV23-1; clone size: .
CDR3 protein: CASSPSGETQYF; CDR3 DNA: TGTGCCAGCAGCCCATCCGGTGAGACCCAGTACTTC; D gene: .; J gene: TRBJ2-5; V gene: TRBV7-6; clone size: .